These T cell receptor beta chains were read from a single sample in a study of T cells after yellow fever vaccination. Via MiXCR, TCRdb re-called the 5' RACE reads, giving one row per CDR3 protein. The sample has roughly 70,000 distinct CDR3 sequences, 7.5% to 9% seen once. Sequencing used CD8+ T cells sorted from PBMCs, obtained on the day of the yellow fever booster vaccination. These receptors originate from a man aged 30 to 45 who received the YFV17D yellow fever vaccine. Each CDR3 is given with its conserved first and last residue. A D gene is named only where the DNA matches it firmly. Rows may omit the clone size; those that give it use once, few, many or a size class.

J	D	V	length	size	CDR3	DNA
TRBJ1-5	-	TRBV9	14	many	CASSVGQGDQPQHF	TGTGCCAGCAGCGTTGGCCAGGGCGATCAGCCCCAGCATTTT
TRBJ2-6	-	TRBV6-5	15	few	CASSLTKSGANVLTF	TGTGCCAGCAGTTTGACTAAATCTGGGGCCAACGTCCTGACTTTC
TRBJ2-3	-	TRBV11-2	12	many	CASSLVPDTQYF	TGTGCCAGCAGCTTGGTCCCAGATACGCAGTATTTT
TRBJ2-5	-	TRBV7-8	14	few	CASSLRASEETQYF	TGTGCCAGCAGCTTACGGGCGTCTGAAGAGACCCAGTACTTC
TRBJ1-6	-	TRBV27	17	few	CASSLRGFSSYNSPLHF	TGTGCCAGCAGTCTCCGAGGGTTTAGCTCCTATAATTCACCCCTCCACTTT
TRBJ2-6	TRBD2	TRBV27	16	-	CASSYGGGSGANVLTF	TGTGCCAGCAGTTACGGGGGGGGCTCAGGGGCCAACGTCCTGACTTTC
TRBJ2-2	-	TRBV9	13	-	CASSTQNTGELFF	TGTGCCAGCAGCACCCAGAACACCGGGGAGCTGTTTTTT
TRBJ2-3	TRBD1	TRBV5-6	14	-	CASSLGQGPDTQYF	TGTGCCAGCAGCTTGGGACAGGGCCCAGATACGCAGTATTTT
TRBJ1-6	-	TRBV7-8	12	-	CASSMDSTPLHF	TGTGCCAGCAGCATGGACAGTACACCCCTCCACTTT
TRBJ2-5	-	TRBV25-1	13	few	CASKLGGQETQYF	TGTGCCAGCAAGTTGGGCGGCCAAGAGACCCAGTACTTC
TRBJ2-2	TRBD2	TRBV4-3	17	many	CASSRRGLAANTGELFF	TGCGCCAGCAGCCGGAGAGGACTAGCGGCGAACACCGGGGAGCTGTTTTTT
TRBJ2-7	-	TRBV7-8	15	-	CASSSHRDPSYEQYF	TGTGCCAGCAGCTCCCACCGGGATCCCTCCTACGAGCAGTACTTC
TRBJ2-3	TRBD2	TRBV5-6	15	-	CASKISGGPLDTQYF	TGTGCCAGCAAGATATCGGGAGGGCCGTTAGATACGCAGTATTTT
TRBJ2-7	-	TRBV5-1	18	few	CASSLEPGQGISSYEQYF	TGCGCCAGCAGCTTGGAGCCGGGGCAGGGAATATCCTCCTACGAGCAGTACTTC
TRBJ2-1	TRBD2	TRBV29-1	14	few	CSVAGLAVYNEQFF	TGCAGCGTGGCGGGACTAGCGGTTTACAATGAGCAGTTCTTC
TRBJ2-7	-	TRBV12-3/TRBV12-4	14	-	CASSFDGIRNEQYF	TGTGCCAGCAGTTTTGACGGGATTCGAAACGAGCAGTACTTC
TRBJ2-3	-	TRBV10-3	11	many	CAMLQGDTQYF	TGTGCCATGTTACAGGGAGATACGCAGTATTTT
TRBJ2-1	-	TRBV2	12	-	CASSEVGNEQFF	TGTGCCAGCAGTGAAGTGGGCAATGAGCAGTTCTTC
TRBJ2-3	TRBD2	TRBV9	16	many	CASSDRLAESTDTQYF	TGTGCCAGCAGCGACCGACTAGCGGAGAGCACAGATACGCAGTATTTT
TRBJ2-1	-	TRBV19	15	few	CASSIFGSSYNEQFF	TGTGCCAGTAGTATTTTCGGGAGCTCCTACAATGAGCAGTTCTTC
TRBJ2-5	TRBD2	TRBV7-9	16	few	CASSAEGGSLGETQYF	TGTGCCAGCAGCGCCGAAGGCGGGAGCTTGGGGGAGACCCAGTACTTC
TRBJ2-7	-	TRBV3-1	17	many	CASAKGMGSGHFYEQYF	TGTGCCAGCGCAAAGGGTATGGGGAGCGGCCACTTCTACGAGCAGTACTTC
TRBJ2-7	-	TRBV5-1	15	few	CASSSGGRPPYEQYF	TGCGCCAGCAGCAGCGGAGGGAGGCCACCCTACGAGCAGTACTTC
TRBJ1-1	-	TRBV12-3/TRBV12-4	13	-	CASSLGGNTEAFF	TGTGCCAGCAGTTTGGGGGGGAACACTGAAGCTTTCTTT
TRBJ1-2	-	TRBV30	13	once	CAWMLQRNYGYTF	TGTGCCTGGATGCTACAGCGAAACTATGGCTACACCTTC